Given below is one T cell receptor (beta chain) in context. Its antigen remains unidentified. The germline V gene has CDR1 SGHRS and CDR2 YFSETQ. The CDR3 has 13 residues. V shed 0 bases and J shed 6 bases, with 6 bases lying between them. This entry is derived from a study of cytomegalovirus exposure and HLA in healthy donors. The PCR contained 60 Vbeta and 13 Jbeta primers. Measured with immunoSEQ multiplex PCR; TCRdb has only the in-frame clones, and not every one. The sample consists of about 140,000 clones, 76% of them appearing once. Study results and caveats: A list of about 160 TCR beta chains associated with cytomegalovirus was given. Later analysis identified a missense DCLRE1C variant that was linked to TCR beta V- and J-gene trimming.

The receptor was derived from a man aged 40-55 years in good health and CMV-seronegative. The rearrangement uses TRBV5-1 and TRBJ2-2; unclear D gene. The sequencing sample was made of PBMCs. CDR3 sequence: CASSLDISGELFF. DNA of the CDR3: TGCGCCAGCAGCTTGGATATTTCCGGGGAGCTGTTTTTT.